This T cell receptor (beta chain) originates from a study of blood T cell repertoires in COVID-19. Two negative PCRs, clearance, or symptom resolution characterized the recovered Cohort 3 donors. This CDR3 contains 14 residues. Looked up from germline, CDR1 is MGHRA and CDR2 is YSYEKL. The V end lost 3 bases, the J end lost 0 bases, and 6 bases lay between the germline ends. Generated by immunoSEQ multiplex PCR, the TCRdb table keeps only in-frame clones and is missing some. The table records around 140,000 clones, about 90% of them present only once. This clonotype was sampled from a man in his sixties who had recovered from COVID-19. The sequenced material came from PBMCs or T cells enriched from blood (not recorded which). This sequence joins TRBV4-1 and TRBJ1-5, with D hard to call. The CDR3 nucleotides are TGCGCCAGCAGCCATGGAGCTAGCAATCAGCCCCAGCATTTT. Its translation is CASSHGASNQPQHF.